A single sample is the source of the 32 T cell receptor beta chains below, sequenced in a study of CD8+ T cells in alopecia areata (dated by TCRdb to 2016 to 2018). Libraries were constructed by the immunoSEQ multiplex PCR assay. RNA was extracted from all samples and reverse transcribed into cDNA as template for TCR sequencing. The clones in this table, taken by TCRdb from immuneACCESS, are in-frame only. Not every clone is retained; where verified, under half of the shortfall comes from an unresolved V gene, and the cause of the rest is unknown. The sample table shows about 150,000 clones, and 55% are seen once. The ten largest clones add up to about 4.5% of the sample. Sequencing was performed on CD4+ T cells sorted from blood. The origin of the receptors is a human donor in good health.

This clone was observed once. V and J are TRBV5-4 and TRBJ1-1; D is uncertain. Between the trimmed V and J ends, which lost 0 bases and 1 base, there was a span of 7 bases. Per the germline V gene, CDR1 is SGHNT and CDR2 is YYREEE (reference sequence). This CDR3 spans 14 amino acids. CDR3 sequence (DNA): TGTGCCAGCAGCTTGGACCGGAGGAACACTGAAGCTTTCTTT. This translates into CASSLDRRNTEAFF.

This clone was detected a few times. The chain carries TRBV7-6 and TRBJ2-7; TRBD2 matches at 13 bases. V trimming: 1 base; J trimming: 4 bases; junction bases outside the gene matches: 7. Per the germline V gene, CDR1 is SGHVS and CDR2 is FNYEAQ. The CDR3 is made up of 17 amino acids. The CDR3 nucleotides are TGTGCCAGCAGCTTAGTTGGGACTAGCGGGACAAATTACGAGCAGTACTTC. It codes for CASSLVGTSGTNYEQYF. The full variable domain, in which reference TRBV7-6 and TRBJ2-7 provide the parts outside the CDR3, is GAGVSQSPRYKVTKRGQDVALRCDPISGHVSLYWYRQALGQGPEFLTYFNYEAQQDKSGLPNDRFSAERPEGSISTLTIQRTEQRDSAMYRCASSLVGTSGTNYEQYFGPGTRLTVT.

This clone turned up a few times. J is TRBJ2-1 and V is TRBV7-9; 10 positions match TRBD2. Trimming at V came to 3 bases and at J to 6 bases, leaving 8 bases not matched to a gene. Germline CDR1 and CDR2: SEHNR and FQNEAQ (reference sequence). The CDR3 consists of 16 residues. CDR3 coding DNA: TGTGCCAGCAGCTTGGAACTAGCGGGGAGTCGCAATGAGCAGTTCTTC. Its translation is CASSLELAGSRNEQFF.

This chain links TRBV5-1 with TRBJ2-6; tentative D call: TRBD1 (6 bases). The CDR3 contains 14 residues. V shed 3 bases and J shed 2 bases, with 6 bases lying between them. The germline CDR1 and CDR2 sequences are SGHRS and YFSETQ. The DNA for the CDR3 is TGCGCCAGCAGCTGGACAGCTGGGGCCAACGTCCTGACTTTC. It specifies CASSWTAGANVLTF.

This chain uses TRBV29-1 with TRBJ1-1; no clear D. This CDR3 spans 9 amino acids. Germline CDR1 and CDR2: SQVTM and ANQGSEA. Trimming removed 0 bases at V and 11 bases at J, with 4 bases between. CDR3 residues: CSVEETAFF. The CDR3 DNA sequence: TGCAGCGTTGAAGAGACGGCTTTCTTT.

V gene TRBV29-1 combines with J gene TRBJ2-5; TRBD2 is a possible D gene (6 bases). The germline V gene has CDR1 SQVTM and CDR2 ANQGSEA. Trimming shortened V by 4 bases and J by 1 base, and 10 bases separated the two germline ends. The CDR3 length is 13 residues. For the CDR3, the DNA is TGCAGCGTTGGAGACGGGGGCCAAGAGACCCAGTACTTC. Translation gives CSVGDGGQETQYF.

This clone was picked up a small number of times. This sequence joins TRBV25-1 and TRBJ1-2, with 7 bases matching TRBD1. Germline-derived CDR1 and CDR2 are MGHDK and SYGVNS. The CDR3 contains 17 residues. The trim removed 3 bases at V and 0 bases at J, leaving 10 bases unmatched. For the CDR3, the DNA is TGTGCCAGCAGTGACGAGACAGGGACAAACGCTAACTATGGCTACACCTTC. This sequence encodes CASSDETGTNANYGYTF.

V gene TRBV6-5 combines with J gene TRBJ1-2; TRBD1 aligns across 7 bases. The J segment lost 4 bases and the V segment lost 5 bases, leaving 4 bases of the junction unmatched. The germline V gene encodes CDR1 MNHEY and CDR2 SVGAGI. The CDR3 is 13 residues long. CDR3 amino acids: CASSGQATYGYTF. The CDR3 DNA reads TGTGCCAGCAGTGGACAGGCCACCTATGGCTACACCTTC.

The chain uses TRBV7-9 and TRBJ1-1; tentative D call: TRBD1 (6 bases). This CDR3 contains 15 residues. V shed 5 bases and J shed 2 bases, with 15 bases lying between them. From germline, CDR1 is SEHNR and CDR2 FQNEAQ (reference sequence). The DNA for the CDR3 is TGTGCCAGCAGCACGGAGCGACAGGTTAACACTGAAGCTTTCTTT. As protein: CASSTERQVNTEAFF.

The table lists this clone with a few counts. The CDR3, as DNA: TGTGCCAGTAGTAGACTAGCGGGAGTAGCTGAGCAGTTCTTC. Translated: CASSRLAGVAEQFF. This sequence joins TRBV19 and TRBJ2-1; 12 bases match TRBD2. CDR1 LNHDA and CDR2 SQIVND come from the germline V gene (reference sequence). The CDR3 loop spans 14 amino acids. V lost 4 bases to trimming and J lost 9 bases; unmatched junction nucleotides: 4.

This clone showed up just a few times. The V gene is TRBV29-1, the J gene TRBJ2-7; TRBD1 matches at 7 bases. CDR3 size: 15 residues. V shed 8 bases, J shed 3 bases, and the junction held 16 bases outside the gene matches. CDR1 and CDR2 (germline): SQVTM, ANQGSEA. The CDR3 is CSTYTRQGRNYEQYF. For the CDR3, the DNA is TGCAGCACCTACACCCGACAGGGAAGGAACTACGAGCAGTACTTC.

This clone was seen only a few times. V and J are TRBV30 and TRBJ2-1, with TRBD2 matching over 8 bases. Losses at the gene ends were 5 bases for V and 6 bases for J; bases not matched to a gene: 15. This CDR3 is built from 16 residues. Germline CDR1 reads GTSNPN; CDR2 reads SVGIG (reference sequence). DNA for the CDR3: TGTGCCTGGTCGTGGGGGTTAGCGGGAACTTTCAATGAGCAGTTCTTC. Translating it yields CAWSWGLAGTFNEQFF. Using reference TRBV30 and TRBJ2-1 for the parts outside the CDR3, the full variable domain is SQTIHQWPATLVQPVGSPLSLECTVEGTSNPNLYWYRQAAGRGLQLLFYSVGIGQISSEVPQNLSASRPQDRQFILSSKKLLLSDSGFYLCAWSWGLAGTFNEQFFGPGTRLTVL.

This clone was counted a few times. Here the CDR3 reads CASRGQGLDTQYF. DNA for the CDR3: TGTGCCAGCAGGGGACAGGGATTAGATACGCAGTATTTT. The chain is built from TRBV2 and TRBJ2-3, with 9 positions matching TRBD1. This CDR3 comprises 13 residues. The V and J ends lost 6 bases and 5 bases, in that order; junction bases with no gene match: 3. The germline CDR1 and CDR2 sequences are SNHLY and FYNNEI.

This clone came up a few times. The V gene is TRBV29-1, the J gene TRBJ2-2; D uncertain. The CDR3 is 13 amino acids. CDR1 SQVTM and CDR2 ANQGSEA come from the germline V gene. Trimming took 4 bases from V and 6 from J, leaving 12 bases between them. The CDR3 loop reads CSVGMRTAGELFF. In DNA form, the CDR3 reads TGCAGCGTTGGGATGCGGACCGCCGGGGAGCTGTTTTTT.

In its sample, this clone was seen once. V usage is TRBV7-9 and J usage is TRBJ2-2; the D is unclear. V gave up 3 bases and J gave up 2 bases, with 10 bases separating them. This CDR3 has 15 residues. Germline V gene data show CDR1 as SEHNR and CDR2 as FQNEAQ (reference sequence). CDR3 in amino acids: CASSFRDTNTGELFF. In DNA form, the CDR3 reads TGTGCCAGCAGCTTTAGGGATACTAACACCGGGGAGCTGTTTTTT.

The V call is TRBV27, the J call TRBJ1-5; D unresolved. The V and J ends lost 6 bases and 1 base respectively, with 4 bases between them. This CDR3 comprises 12 residues. CDR1 MNHEY and CDR2 SMNVEV come from the germline V gene (reference sequence). The CDR3 is CASRRSNQPQHF. CDR3 DNA sequence: TGTGCCAGCAGACGGAGCAATCAGCCCCAGCATTTT.

This clone was recorded a few times. J is TRBJ1-2 and V is TRBV13, with unresolved D. Germline V CDR1 and CDR2: PRHDT, FYEKMQ (reference sequence). This CDR3 comprises 15 residues. V lost 5 bases to trimming and J lost 0 bases, with 13 bases between them. The CDR3 spells CASSAYQAANYGYTF. DNA for the CDR3: TGTGCCAGCAGCGCATACCAGGCGGCTAACTATGGCTACACCTTC.

The V and J genes are TRBV28 and TRBJ1-4, with 7 bases aligning to TRBD1. Germline CDR1 and CDR2: MDHEN and SYDVKM. J gave up 7 bases and V 7 bases, and 6 bases lay outside the gene matches. The CDR3 covers 13 residues. CDR3 amino acids: CASTGTVREKLFF. Written as DNA, the CDR3 is TGTGCCAGCACTGGGACAGTGCGTGAAAAACTGTTTTTT.

This clone has more than one count but fewer than ten. V and J are TRBV4-2 and TRBJ2-6; D unresolved. CDR1 is LGHNA, CDR2 YNFKEQ, per germline. This CDR3 is 13 amino acids long. The V gene lost 2 bases and the J gene lost 13 bases, with 12 bases spanning the gap. The CDR3 sequence is CASSQTPGRVLTF. As DNA, the CDR3 is TGTGCCAGCAGCCAAACCCCAGGTCGGGTCCTGACTTTC.

Worth noting for this clone: Relative to the germline gene, one junction end is altered; a read error may explain this. This chain uses TRBV30 with TRBJ2-1; 10 bases fit TRBD2. The CDR3 loop spans 12 amino acids. From germline, CDR1 is GTSNPN and CDR2 SVGIG (reference sequence). The CDR3 here is CAWSVPLAGRVF. The CDR3, as DNA: TGTGCCTGGAGTGTACCACTAGCGGGACGGGTCTTC.

The chain combines TRBV10-3 with TRBJ2-3; D may be TRBD1 (6 bases). Germline V gene data show CDR1 as ENHRY and CDR2 as SYGVKD. Trimming took off 0 bases at V and 0 bases at J, with 7 bases between the two ends. This CDR3 region has 15 residues. The CDR3 region is CAISESQGSTDTQYF. The CDR3 region has the DNA TGTGCCATCAGTGAGTCGCAGGGGAGCACAGATACGCAGTATTTT.

This sequence joins TRBV28 and TRBJ2-7; D is unclear. Trimming removed 2 bases from V and 7 bases from J, with 15 bases in between. The CDR3 runs to 14 residues. CDR1 and CDR2 from the germline V gene are MDHEN and SYDVKM. The CDR3 sequence is CASSLVLPIGEQYF. Written as DNA, the CDR3 is TGTGCCAGCAGTTTAGTACTCCCCATTGGGGAGCAGTACTTC.

The rearrangement joins TRBV11-2 to TRBJ2-7; possible D gene TRBD2, 5 bases. This CDR3 contains 14 residues. Germline loops: CDR1 SGHAT, CDR2 FQNNGV. V was shortened by 1 base and J by 2 bases, with 9 bases between the two germline ends. The CDR3, as DNA: TGTGCCAGCAGCTTAGTGTCTAGCCCCTACGAGCAGTACTTC. Protein: CASSLVSSPYEQYF.

The chain recombines TRBV5-1 with TRBJ2-7; D might be TRBD1 (5 bases). CDR1 SGHRS and CDR2 YFSETQ come from the germline V gene. The V end was cut by 0 bases, the J end by 4 bases, with 14 bases between. The CDR3 contains 15 residues. In DNA form, the CDR3 reads TGCGCCAGCAGCTTGGCGGACCAAGGGGTGTACGAGCAGTACTTC. Its translation: CASSLADQGVYEQYF.

This clone was picked up a small number of times. The chain couples TRBV29-1 to TRBJ2-7, with 8 bases matching TRBD2. The CDR3 has 14 residues. Germline V gene data show CDR1 as SQVTM and CDR2 as ANQGSEA. The trim removed 6 bases at V and 1 base at J, leaving 8 bases unmatched. The CDR3: CSVDISGTSYEQYF. The CDR3 DNA reads as TGCAGCGTAGACATTAGCGGGACGTCCTACGAGCAGTACTTC.

This clone came up a few times. CDR3 sequence: CSARGRQPQHF. CDR3 coding DNA: TGCAGTGCGCGAGGGCGTCAGCCCCAGCATTTT. The rearrangement uses TRBV20-1 and TRBJ1-5; D is uncertain. The length of the CDR3 is 11 residues. Germline loops: CDR1 DFQATT, CDR2 SNEGSKA (reference sequence). The germline V and J ends were trimmed by 6 bases and 6 bases, with 9 bases remaining between them.

The V call is TRBV7-6, the J call TRBJ2-1; D uncertain. Germline V lookup: CDR1 SGHVS, CDR2 FNYEAQ. The CDR3 runs to 14 residues. Trimming took 1 base from V and 6 from J, leaving 10 bases between them. The CDR3 loop is CASSLVGAINEQFF. The CDR3 DNA follows: TGTGCCAGCAGCTTAGTAGGCGCTATCAATGAGCAGTTCTTC.

The chain joins TRBV5-1 to TRBJ1-5, with D perhaps matching TRBD1 (6 bases). There are 14 residues in the CDR3. Trimming pared 2 bases from V and 3 bases from J, leaving 9 bases between. Germline assignment: CDR1 SGHRS and CDR2 YFSETQ. The CDR3 sequence: CASSFRDTNQPQHF. The CDR3 DNA is TGCGCCAGCAGCTTCCGGGACACCAATCAGCCCCAGCATTTT.

The chain joins TRBV5-6 to TRBJ2-5; no firm D call. CDR1 and CDR2 from the germline V gene are SGHDT and YYEEEE. This CDR3 has 12 amino acids. Trimming cost V 3 bases and J 5 bases, with 8 bases left between them. The CDR3 is CASSSTVETQYF. The CDR3 DNA reads as TGTGCCAGCAGCTCTACGGTGGAGACCCAGTACTTC.

V is TRBV6-6 and J is TRBJ1-2; no firm D call. Germline-derived CDR1 and CDR2 are MNHNY and SVGAGI (reference sequence). The V end was cut by 6 bases, the J end by 4 bases, with 15 bases between. This CDR3 is 14 amino acids long. The CDR3 DNA reads TGTGCCAGCAGGGTACCAAAGGGAACCTATGGCTACACCTTC. This translates into CASRVPKGTYGYTF.

The V and J genes are TRBV29-1 and TRBJ1-3; D may be TRBD1 (5 bases). Germline CDR1 is SQVTM and CDR2 is ANQGSEA. The V end lost 6 bases, the J end lost 4 bases, and 13 bases lay between the germline ends. The length of the CDR3 is 13 residues. CDR3 loop: CSVLGGGGNTIYF. CDR3 nucleotides: TGCAGCGTCCTGGGGGGTGGCGGAAACACCATATATTTT.

The V call is TRBV29-1, the J call TRBJ2-7, with D possibly called TRBD1 or TRBD2 (5 bases each). The CDR3 has 14 residues. Germline CDR1 reads SQVTM; CDR2 reads ANQGSEA. The ends were cut back, 4 bases at V and 6 bases at J, with 19 bases in the middle. The CDR3 DNA reads as TGCAGCGTTGGGATTCCGGGGACCCAGGGCGAGCAGTACTTC. This sequence encodes CSVGIPGTQGEQYF.